The 18 T cell receptor beta chains reported below all come from one sample, sequenced in a study of cytomegalovirus exposure and HLA in healthy donors. In the PCR, 60 Vbeta and 13 Jbeta primers were used. Data came from immunoSEQ multiplex PCR; TCRdb stores just in-frame clones and leaves some out. Here the sample spans about 200,000 clones, around 80% being singletons. Material for sequencing was PBMCs. These receptors all come from a young woman in good health and CMV-seronegative.

This clone was seen a handful of times. J is TRBJ1-2 and V is TRBV28; TRBD1 agrees at 11 bases. The junction had 9 bases not matched to a gene; V was cut back by 1 base and J by 8 bases. The CDR3 extends over 16 amino acids. Germline assignment: CDR1 MDHEN and CDR2 SYDVKM. The CDR3 is CASSLLVGGQGGGYTF. CDR3 DNA sequence: TGTGCCAGCAGTTTATTAGTCGGGGGACAGGGGGGAGGCTACACCTTC.

The gene calls are TRBV6-6 and TRBJ2-2; possibly TRBD1 for D (5 bases). The CDR3 is 13 amino acids. V lost 6 bases, J lost 6 bases, and 11 bases lay in between. CDR1 and CDR2 (germline): MNHNY, SVGAGI (reference sequence). CDR3: CASSIQVSGELFF. As DNA, the CDR3 is TGTGCCAGCAGCATACAGGTTTCCGGGGAGCTGTTTTTT.

The chain carries TRBV4-3 and TRBJ2-1; 15 bases agree with TRBD2. This CDR3 has 16 amino acids. Germline assignment: CDR1 LGHNA and CDR2 YSLEER. V gave up 3 bases and J gave up 8 bases; unmatched junction bases: 5. This CDR3 reads CASSQGTSGRRDEQFF. The CDR3 coding sequence is TGCGCCAGCAGCCAGGGGACTAGCGGGAGGCGCGATGAGCAGTTCTTC.

This chain links TRBV19 with TRBJ1-3; D uncertain. This CDR3 spans 14 amino acids. V was pared by 5 bases and J by 0 bases, with 8 bases between. CDR1 and CDR2 (germline): LNHDA, SQIVND (reference sequence). This chain's CDR3 is CASSWAHSGNTIYF. For the CDR3, the DNA is TGTGCCAGTAGTTGGGCACACTCTGGAAACACCATATATTTT. The full variable domain, its missing parts supplied by reference TRBV19 and TRBJ1-3, is DGGITQSPKYLFRKEGQNVTLSCEQNLNHDAMYWYRQDPGQGLRLIYYSQIVNDFQKGDIAEGYSVSREKKESFPLTVTSAQKNPTAFYLCASSWAHSGNTIYFGEGSWLTVV.

This clone was recorded a few times. The V call is TRBV4-3, the J call TRBJ2-1; 7 bases line up with TRBD2. Germline V gene lookup returns CDR1 LGHNA and CDR2 YSLEER. Trimming took 4 bases from V and 6 from J; bases not matched to a gene: 6. The CDR3 contains 14 residues. CDR3 coding DNA: TGCGCCAGCAGCCCCTGGACTAGTTCCAATGAGCAGTTCTTC. Encoded protein: CASSPWTSSNEQFF.

V and J are TRBV19 and TRBJ2-5; 10 bases fit TRBD2. The CDR3 has 17 residues. Unmatched junction bases numbered 9, after V lost 3 bases and J lost 2 bases. The germline CDR1 and CDR2 sequences are LNHDA and SQIVND (reference sequence). The CDR3 region has the DNA TGTGCCAGTAGTATTGACGCTAGCGGGAGTTTGCAAGAGACCCAGTACTTC. Amino acids: CASSIDASGSLQETQYF.

The CDR3 loop is CASSVSAGEFGNIQYF. CDR3 coding DNA: TGTGCCAGCAGCGTATCGGCAGGGGAGTTTGGCAACATTCAGTACTTC. V is TRBV9 and J is TRBJ2-4, with D maybe TRBD1 (6 bases). This CDR3 has 16 residues. The V gene lost 1 base and the J gene lost 7 bases, with 18 bases spanning the gap. Germline lookup yields CDR1 SGDLS and CDR2 YYNGEE.

This clone was counted between two and nine times. The chain carries TRBV5-1 and TRBJ2-3; no reliable D call. Germline CDR1 SGHRS, CDR2 YFSETQ. There are 14 residues in the CDR3. V lost 1 base, J lost 5 bases, and 11 bases lay in between. This CDR3 reads CASSLPVRGDTQYF. CDR3 in DNA: TGCGCCAGCAGCTTGCCTGTTAGAGGAGATACGCAGTATTTT.

V gene TRBV7-8 combines with J gene TRBJ2-1; 10 positions match TRBD2. The CDR3 is 16 amino acids. The J segment lost 9 bases and the V segment lost 0 bases, leaving 8 bases of the junction unmatched. Germline CDR1 SGHVS, CDR2 FQNEAQ. The chain's CDR3 is CASSLAKGLAGVEQFF. The CDR3 DNA reads TGTGCCAGCAGCTTAGCGAAGGGGCTAGCGGGAGTTGAGCAGTTCTTC. Full variable domain (rest looked up from reference TRBV7-8 and TRBJ2-1): GAGVSQSPRYKVAKRGQDVALRCDPISGHVSLFWYQQALGQGPEFLTYFQNEAQLDKSGLPSDRFFAERPEGSVSTLKIQRTQQEDSAVYLCASSLAKGLAGVEQFFGPGTRLTVL.

The DNA of the CDR3 is TGTGCCAGCAGTGCACTTCTTAGATCCGCGAGCTCCTATAATTCACCCCTCCACTTT. Its protein product is CASSALLRSASSYNSPLHF. This chain connects TRBV27 to TRBJ1-6; no clear D gene. Germline assignment: CDR1 MNHEY and CDR2 SMNVEV (reference sequence). Trimming removed 5 bases at V and 0 bases at J, with 20 bases between. The CDR3 spans 19 residues.

This clone has just one count. This chain links TRBV5-6 with TRBJ2-7; 7 positions agree with TRBD2. This CDR3 has 14 amino acids. The germline CDR1 and CDR2 sequences are SGHDT and YYEEEE. With V trimmed by 3 bases and J by 6 bases, 9 bases remained unmatched. The CDR3 is CASSSGGYGFEQYF. The CDR3 nucleotides are TGTGCCAGCAGCTCCGGGGGGTATGGGTTCGAGCAGTACTTC. Variable domain in full (rest from reference TRBV5-6 and TRBJ2-7): DAGVTQSPTHLIKTRGQQVTLRCSPKSGHDTVSWYQQALGQGPQFIFQYYEEEERQRGNFPDRFSGHQFPNYSSELNVNALLLGDSALYLCASSSGGYGFEQYFGPGTRLTVT.

This chain connects TRBV27 to TRBJ1-5; no firm D call. This CDR3 is 15 amino acids long. V lost 3 bases, J lost 6 bases, and 15 bases lay in between. In germline, CDR1 is MNHEY, CDR2 SMNVEV (reference sequence). The CDR3 region is CASSFNREGSQPQHF. CDR3 sequence (DNA): TGTGCCAGCAGTTTCAACCGGGAAGGTAGTCAGCCCCAGCATTTT.

CDR3 DNA: TGTGCCAGCAGGCAGGGGTCTGTGGGGGAGACCCAGTACTTC. Translation: CASRQGSVGETQYF. This chain uses TRBV6-5 with TRBJ2-5; weak D call: TRBD1 (6 bases). CDR3 size: 14 residues. Germline V gene sequence: CDR1 MNHEY, CDR2 SVGAGI. V lost 6 bases and J lost 5, with 16 bases in between.

The CDR3 DNA sequence: TGTGCCAGCAGCCCCCCCCACAGCTTCTACGAGCAGTACTTC. Translation: CASSPPHSFYEQYF. The chain has TRBV7-9 and TRBJ2-7; D is undetermined. Per germline, CDR1 SEHNR and CDR2 FQNEAQ (reference sequence). The CDR3 covers 14 residues. Trimming left V 5 bases short and J 3 bases short, with 14 bases between.

This clone was seen just once. V is TRBV9 and J is TRBJ1-2, with TRBD1 matching 10 bases. The CDR3 loop spans 13 amino acids. Germline trimming cut 7 bases from V and 5 bases from J; bases unmatched to any gene: 5. Looked up from germline, CDR1 is SGDLS and CDR2 is YYNGEE. DNA for the CDR3: TGTGCCAGCGGGACAGGGGCAAATTATGGCTACACCTTC. This translates into CASGTGANYGYTF.

CDR3 region: CASSSTLGIEANEQFF. Written as DNA, the CDR3 is TGTGCCAGCAGCTCTACCCTCGGGATCGAAGCCAATGAGCAGTTCTTC. The J gene is TRBJ2-1, the V gene TRBV13; TRBD2 is a possible D gene (5 bases). Germline values: CDR1 PRHDT, CDR2 FYEKMQ (reference sequence). The CDR3 contains 16 residues. V dropped 4 bases and J dropped 6 bases, with 19 bases sitting between them. The full variable domain, its missing parts supplied by reference TRBV13 and TRBJ2-1, is AAGVIQSPRHLIKEKRETATLKCYPIPRHDTVYWYQQGPGQDPQFLISFYEKMQSDKGSIPDRFSAQQFSDYHSELNMSSLELGDSALYFCASSSTLGIEANEQFFGPGTRLTVL.

The CDR3 protein is CASSLKGQGSYEQYV. For the CDR3, the DNA is TGTGCCAGCAGCTTGAAGGGACAGGGGTCCTACGAGCAGTACGTC. The genes are TRBV5-4 and TRBJ2-7; 10 bases are shared with TRBD1. The J segment lost 1 base and the V segment lost 1 base, leaving 2 bases of the junction unmatched. There are 15 residues in the CDR3. Germline values: CDR1 SGHNT, CDR2 YYREEE (reference sequence).

The chain employs TRBV19 and TRBJ1-2, with TRBD1 as a possible D gene (5 bases). The CDR3 loop spans 17 amino acids. Germline lookup yields CDR1 LNHDA and CDR2 SQIVND (reference sequence). Trimming shortened V by 5 bases and J by 5 bases, and 24 bases separated the two germline ends. CDR3 DNA: TGTGCCAGTAGTTTTCGGGGGAATACCGGAGATAGGTATGGCTACACCTTC. Translating it yields CASSFRGNTGDRYGYTF.